The 21 T cell receptor beta chains below all came from one sample that was sequenced in a study of T cell responses to AZD1222 COVID-19 vaccine. Profiled with immunoSEQ multiplex PCR; TCRdb holds only in-frame clones, not every one. The sample records 140,000 or so clones, about nine tenths being singletons. The specimen comprised peripheral blood, sampled 28 days after the second AZD1222 dose. Receptors were obtained from an adult who received the AZD1222 COVID-19 vaccine.

The genes are TRBV11-1 and TRBJ1-4, with TRBD1 matching 7 bases. The V segment lost 5 bases and the J segment 8 bases; nucleotides outside the gene matches: 8. The CDR3 has 14 residues. From germline, CDR1 is SGHAT and CDR2 FQDESV (reference sequence). CDR3 protein: CASSPDRVDEKLFF. In DNA, the CDR3 is TGTGCCAGCAGCCCCGACAGGGTGGACGAAAAACTGTTTTTT.

The CDR3 is CASSPIDTGELFF. The DNA for the CDR3 is TGTGCCAGCAGCCCGATAGACACCGGGGAGCTGTTTTTT. This chain uses TRBV12-3 or TRBV12-4 with TRBJ2-2; the D is unclear. The CDR3 has 13 residues. V was shortened by 6 bases and J by 3 bases, with 8 bases between the two germline ends.

The rearrangement links TRBV3-1 (or the pseudogene TRBV3-2) to TRBJ2-1; TRBD1 agrees at 8 bases. Germline-derived CDR1 and CDR2 are LGHDT and YNNKEL (reference sequence). With 5 bases clipped from V and 9 bases from J, the junction kept 9 bases outside the gene matches. The CDR3 spans 14 residues. The CDR3 DNA reads TGTGCCAGCAGCTGGGGCGGGACAGGTGGTGAGCAGTTCTTC. Protein product: CASSWGGTGGEQFF.

The V gene is TRBV27, the J gene TRBJ1-2; TRBD1 aligns across 8 bases. CDR3 length: 15 amino acids. V lost 5 bases and J lost 7; bases outside the gene matches: 12. CDR1 is MNHEY and CDR2 is SMNVEV in the germline V gene (reference sequence). The CDR3 coding sequence is TGTGCCAGCAGTCAAAATCCGCAGGGGGCAAGTGGCTACACCTTC. Its protein is CASSQNPQGASGYTF.

The chain joins TRBV28 to TRBJ1-5; tentative D call: TRBD1 (5 bases). Deletions cut 5 bases from V and 7 bases from J, with 12 bases between. The germline V gene encodes CDR1 MDHEN and CDR2 SYDVKM. The CDR3 spans 13 residues. CDR3 region: CASSPDRNQPQHF. The CDR3 DNA reads as TGTGCCAGCAGTCCCGACAGAAACCAGCCCCAGCATTTT.

The chain employs TRBV27 and TRBJ1-5; a possible D gene is TRBD1 (6 bases). The CDR3 spans 15 residues. Per germline, CDR1 MNHEY and CDR2 SMNVEV (reference sequence). Trimming cost V 2 bases and J 1 base, with 9 bases left between them. The CDR3: CASSLVGQSNQPQHF. CDR3 coding DNA: TGTGCCAGCAGTTTAGTCGGACAGAGCAATCAGCCCCAGCATTTT.

The chain links TRBV19 to TRBJ1-2; D is uncertain. CDR3 length equals 18 residues. Deletions cut 3 bases from V and 3 bases from J, with 23 bases between. The germline gives CDR1 LNHDA, CDR2 SQIVND (reference sequence). CDR3: CASSIVVRNDLRHYGYTF. CDR3 DNA: TGTGCCAGTAGTATTGTGGTGAGGAACGACCTACGTCACTATGGCTACACCTTC.

This sequence joins TRBV9 and TRBJ2-1; 9 nucleotides align to TRBD2. V lost 0 bases to trimming and J lost 4 bases; unmatched junction nucleotides: 8. The length of the CDR3 is 17 residues. Germline loops: CDR1 SGDLS, CDR2 YYNGEE. CDR3 loop: CASSVGIAGVKYNEQFF. CDR3 coding DNA: TGTGCCAGCAGCGTAGGGATAGCGGGAGTGAAGTACAATGAGCAGTTCTTC.

The genes are TRBV9 and TRBJ2-7; TRBD1 is a possible D gene (8 bases). V was trimmed by 4 bases and J by 7 bases, leaving 36 bases between them. Germline lookup yields CDR1 SGDLS and CDR2 YYNGEE. The CDR3 length is 20 residues. CDR3 bases: TGTGCCAGCAGCCCGAGGGGGAGACAGGGGATGTCGGCGGGAGAGAGGGAGCAGTACTTC. Translated: CASSPRGRQGMSAGEREQYF.

The CDR3 DNA reads TGTGCCAGCTCACAGGGGATGAACACTGAAGCTTTCTTT. This encodes CASSQGMNTEAFF. The V and J genes are TRBV9 and TRBJ1-1; 7 positions match TRBD1. Germline CDR1 is SGDLS and CDR2 is YYNGEE. CDR3 length equals 13 residues. Trimming took 7 bases from V and 0 from J; bases not matched to a gene: 3.

The CDR3 spells CATSDWVSGSYKDTQYF. In DNA, the CDR3 is TGTGCCACCAGTGATTGGGTTAGCGGGAGTTATAAAGATACGCAGTATTTT. The chain carries TRBV24-1 and TRBJ2-3; 9 bases fit TRBD2. The V segment lost 2 bases and the J segment 5 bases; nucleotides outside the gene matches: 10. The CDR3 spans 17 residues. Germline V gene lookup returns CDR1 KGHDR and CDR2 SFDVKD.

V is TRBV4-3 and J is TRBJ1-2; weak D call: TRBD1 (6 bases). Germline assignment: CDR1 LGHNA and CDR2 YSLEER. V was cut by 0 bases and J by 3 bases, with 14 bases left in between. The CDR3 is 16 amino acids. CDR3 bases: TGCGCCAGCAGCCAAGATGGTTCCAGGGGTGACTATGGCTACACCTTC. Protein product: CASSQDGSRGDYGYTF.

This clone was observed once. The rearrangement joins TRBV28 to TRBJ1-2; no clear D gene. V lost 2 bases to trimming and J lost 4 bases, with 11 bases between them. The CDR3 runs to 14 residues. Germline assignment: CDR1 MDHEN and CDR2 SYDVKM. The CDR3 nucleotides read TGTGCCAGCAGTTTAGGGAGGGATTCCTATGGCTACACCTTC. As protein: CASSLGRDSYGYTF.

This chain links TRBV28 with TRBJ1-4, with D unresolved. V was trimmed by 10 bases and J by 4 bases, leaving 16 bases between them. Looked up from germline, CDR1 is MDHEN and CDR2 is SYDVKM. This CDR3 region has 14 residues. DNA of the CDR3: TGTGCCATCTCCCGCGCCGGGGTTAATGAAAAACTGTTTTTT. Translation: CAISRAGVNEKLFF.

The table lists this clone with a count of one. V gene TRBV5-1 combines with J gene TRBJ2-1, with 9 positions matching TRBD1. Germline trimming cut 0 bases from V and 9 bases from J; bases unmatched to any gene: 7. Germline lookup yields CDR1 SGHRS and CDR2 YFSETQ. The CDR3 is made up of 15 amino acids. This CDR3 reads CASSLEGQGVGEQFF. For the CDR3, the DNA is TGCGCCAGCAGCTTGGAGGGACAGGGTGTCGGTGAGCAGTTCTTC.

The V and J genes are TRBV5-1 and TRBJ1-1; perhaps TRBD1 as D (6 bases). The CDR3 totals 14 residues. Germline CDR1 is SGHRS and CDR2 is YFSETQ. V dropped 0 bases and J dropped 3 bases, with 9 bases sitting between them. The CDR3 sequence is CASSLGPGDTEAFF. The CDR3, as DNA: TGCGCCAGCAGCTTGGGGCCAGGGGACACTGAAGCTTTCTTT.

Written as DNA, the CDR3 is TGTGCCAGCAGCTCGGGACTAGCGGGAGGTAGCACCGGGGAGCTGTTTTTT. Translating it yields CASSSGLAGGSTGELFF. The chain is built from TRBV5-8 and TRBJ2-2; 15 nucleotides line up with TRBD2. Unmatched junction bases numbered 4, after V lost 3 bases and J lost 4 bases. Germline values: CDR1 SGHTS, CDR2 YDEGEE. The length of the CDR3 is 17 residues. The whole variable domain, filled in from reference TRBV5-8 and TRBJ2-2, reads EAGVTQSPTHLIKTRGQQATLRCSPISGHTSVYWYQQALGLGLQFLLWYDEGEERNRGNFPPRFSGRQFPNYSSELNVNALELEDSALYLCASSSGLAGGSTGELFFGEGSRLTVL.

The chain joins TRBV9 to TRBJ2-1, with 11 nucleotides matching TRBD2. The CDR3 sequence is 16 residues long. Germline assignment: CDR1 SGDLS and CDR2 YYNGEE. V was pared by 0 bases and J by 6 bases, with 5 bases of the junction left unmatched. CDR3 DNA sequence: TGTGCCAGCAGCGTAGCTACGACTAGCGGGATCAATGAGCAGTTCTTC. Translating gives CASSVATTSGINEQFF.

The rearrangement uses TRBV29-1 and TRBJ2-3; TRBD2 matches at 12 bases. The V gene end was trimmed by 5 bases and the J gene end by 2 bases; junction bases not matched to a gene: 8. Germline-derived CDR1 and CDR2 are SQVTM and ANQGSEA. The CDR3 totals 16 residues. The CDR3 sequence: CSVSKGLAGITDTQYF. The DNA of the CDR3 is TGCAGCGTTTCCAAGGGACTAGCGGGTATCACAGATACGCAGTATTTT.

The genes are TRBV28 and TRBJ1-5; D uncertain. V was pared by 2 bases and J by 5 bases, with 7 bases between. Germline values: CDR1 MDHEN, CDR2 SYDVKM. The CDR3 totals 13 residues. This CDR3 reads CASSLRWDQPQHF. The CDR3 coding sequence is TGTGCCAGCAGTTTAAGGTGGGATCAGCCCCAGCATTTT. Using reference TRBV28 and TRBJ1-5 for the parts outside the CDR3, the full variable domain is DVKVTQSSRYLVKRTGEKVFLECVQDMDHENMFWYRQDPGLGLRLIYFSYDVKMKEKGDIPEGYSVSREKKERFSLILESASTNQTSMYLCASSLRWDQPQHFGDGTRLSIL.

The chain joins TRBV24-1 to TRBJ2-1; tentative D call: TRBD1 (7 bases). The germline V gene encodes CDR1 KGHDR and CDR2 SFDVKD. This CDR3 spans 16 amino acids. The V end was cut by 7 bases, the J end by 0 bases, with 15 bases between. CDR3 sequence (DNA): TGTGCCACCAGCTCGGGGCAGGGGGGCTCCTACAATGAGCAGTTCTTC. Residues: CATSSGQGGSYNEQFF.